Sequencing of this T cell receptor beta chain was carried out in a study of T cells in Graves' hyperthyroidism and ophthalmopathy. This clonotype has ten or more counts. Amplified TCR beta CDR3 regions derived from RNA transcripts. Carried out on the TCR CDR3, a first-round RT-PCR used the HTBI primer set. TCRdb reanalysed the multiplex PCR reads using MiXCR and keeps one entry per CDR3 protein. The table records fewer than 600,000 distinct CDR3 sequences, 12% to 15% of them present only once. Per germline, CDR1 SGHRS and CDR2 YFSETQ. The CDR3 is made up of 16 amino acids. J gave up 2 bases and V 3 bases, and 10 bases lay outside the gene matches.

The source of this sequence is a woman in her 40s with Graves' hyperthyroidism. Sequencing was performed on blood. This chain connects TRBV5-1 to TRBJ1-1, with TRBD1 matching 7 bases. The CDR3 DNA sequence: TGCGCCAGCAGCTCTTCACCGGGACAGAGAAACACTGAAGCTTTCTTT. This encodes CASSSSPGQRNTEAFF.